The 26 T cell receptor beta chains reported below all come from one sample, sequenced in a study of somatic mutations in cytotoxic T cells in rheumatoid arthritis. Profiling relied on immunoSEQ multiplex PCR, and the TCRdb table lists in-frame clones only, not all of them. This sample has 5,000 or so clones; around 80% occur once, and the top ten carry roughly 28%. The sequenced sample consisted of CD8+ T cells sorted from blood. These receptors were taken from an adult with rheumatoid arthritis.

The chain uses TRBV11-2 and TRBJ2-5, with D possibly matching TRBD2 (6 bases). The J call is uncertain, as TRBJ2-7 better fits the DNA end. Germline CDR1 is SGHAT and CDR2 is FQNNGV. The CDR3 consists of 15 residues. CDR3 protein: CASSLVGRSTYEQYF. Written as DNA, the CDR3 is TGTGCCAGCAGCTTAGTAGGGAGGTCTACCTACGAGCAGTACTTC.

There are a few counts of this clone. The rearrangement uses TRBV27 and TRBJ2-7; possibly TRBD1 for D (6 bases). V was pared by 4 bases and J by 4 bases, with 14 bases between. The CDR3 is 14 amino acids. Germline V gives CDR1 MNHEY, CDR2 SMNVEV (reference sequence). CDR3 loop: CASSWDTAGYEQYF. CDR3 coding DNA: TGTGCCAGCAGTTGGGACACCGCCGGATACGAGCAGTACTTC.

The gene calls are TRBV19 and TRBJ1-2; no clear D. The germline gives CDR1 LNHDA, CDR2 SQIVND (reference sequence). The V and J ends lost 3 bases and 6 bases respectively, with 11 bases between them. This CDR3 has 13 residues. DNA of the CDR3: TGTGCCAGTAGTATTGTAACCGGGAATGGCTACACCTTC. Protein product: CASSIVTGNGYTF. Using reference TRBV19 and TRBJ1-2 for the parts outside the CDR3, the full variable domain is DGGITQSPKYLFRKEGQNVTLSCEQNLNHDAMYWYRQDPGQGLRLIYYSQIVNDFQKGDIAEGYSVSREKKESFPLTVTSAQKNPTAFYLCASSIVTGNGYTFGSGTRLTVV.

J is TRBJ2-7 and V is TRBV5-1; 7 positions match TRBD1. The germline V gene encodes CDR1 SGHRS and CDR2 YFSETQ. Trimming removed 1 base from V and 2 bases from J; junction bases left unmatched: 0. The CDR3 sequence is 13 residues long. CDR3 in amino acids: CASSLTGAYEQYF. The CDR3 DNA is TGCGCCAGCAGCTTGACAGGGGCCTACGAGCAGTACTTC.

The chain employs TRBV7-9 and TRBJ2-3; 8 nucleotides line up with TRBD2. The CDR3 consists of 16 residues. Looked up from germline, CDR1 is SEHNR and CDR2 is FQNEAQ (reference sequence). Trimming cost V 3 bases and J 2 bases; bases outside gene matches: 7. CDR3: CASSLTAGGPTDTQYF. The CDR3 DNA is TGTGCCAGCAGCTTGACGGCGGGGGGCCCCACAGATACGCAGTATTTT. The full variable domain, completed using reference TRBV7-9 and TRBJ2-3, is DTGVSQNPRHKITKRGQNVTFRCDPISEHNRLYWYRQTLGQGPEFLTYFQNEAQLEKSRLLSDRFSAERPKGSFSTLEIQRTEQGDSAMYLCASSLTAGGPTDTQYFGPGTRLTVL.

The chain carries TRBV4-1 and TRBJ2-1; the D gene is possibly TRBD2 (7 bases). The CDR3 length is 15 residues. Trimming took 0 bases from V and 8 from J, leaving 14 bases between them. Germline CDR1 reads MGHRA; CDR2 reads YSYEKL. The CDR3: CASSQEGGGGYEQFF. DNA for the CDR3: TGCGCCAGCAGCCAAGAGGGCGGGGGCGGGTATGAGCAGTTCTTC.

The chain is built from TRBV2 and TRBJ2-7; possibly TRBD2 for D (6 bases). The CDR3 spans 16 residues. Germline V gene data show CDR1 as SNHLY and CDR2 as FYNNEI. Trimming took 1 base from V and 0 from J, leaving 13 bases between them. Written as DNA, the CDR3 is TGTGCCAGCAGTGAAGTCTTGACGGGGGTCTCCTACGAGCAGTACTTC. Its translation: CASSEVLTGVSYEQYF.

The sample holds one count of this clone. The chain has TRBV28 and TRBJ2-3; the match to TRBD2 covers 14 bases. This CDR3 region has 17 residues. The V gene end was trimmed by 5 bases and the J gene end by 4 bases; junction bases not matched to a gene: 8. Germline V lookup: CDR1 MDHEN, CDR2 SYDVKM. DNA for the CDR3: TGTGCCAGCAGTCCCATAGGACTAGCGGGGGGATCAGATACGCAGTATTTT. Protein sequence: CASSPIGLAGGSDTQYF.

The genes are TRBV9 and TRBJ2-3; D is possibly TRBD1 (6 bases). Germline V CDR1 and CDR2: SGDLS, YYNGEE. This CDR3 spans 14 amino acids. V shed 4 bases and J shed 2 bases, with 11 bases lying between them. The CDR3, as DNA: TGTGCCAGCAGCACAGGACAGCACACAGATACGCAGTATTTT. Translation: CASSTGQHTDTQYF.

This clone was found once. The chain joins TRBV11-2 to TRBJ2-7, with 9 bases matching TRBD1. With V trimmed by 5 bases and J by 6 bases, 11 bases remained unmatched. The CDR3 contains 15 residues. The V gene's germline CDR1 is SGHAT and CDR2 FQNNGV. CDR3 loop: CASSPRDRDPSEQYF. CDR3 DNA sequence: TGTGCCAGCAGCCCCCGGGACAGGGACCCTTCCGAGCAGTACTTC.

This chain links TRBV19 with TRBJ1-1, with a weak D call TRBD1 (6 bases). The CDR3 contains 14 residues. CDR1 and CDR2 (germline): LNHDA, SQIVND (reference sequence). V was cut by 8 bases and J by 1 base, with 14 bases left in between. The CDR3 protein is CASRTRDKNTEAFF. The CDR3 region has the DNA TGTGCCAGTCGCACCCGGGACAAGAACACTGAAGCTTTCTTT.

The chain employs TRBV2 and TRBJ2-4; a possible D gene is TRBD1 (7 bases). Germline V gene sequence: CDR1 SNHLY, CDR2 FYNNEI. This CDR3 spans 17 amino acids. V was pared by 8 bases and J by 1 base, with 21 bases between. CDR3 in DNA: TGTGCCAGCCTATCCGGGACAGTGGAGGGGGCCAAAAACATTCAGTACTTC. Translation gives CASLSGTVEGAKNIQYF. Looking up the rest from reference TRBV2 and TRBJ2-4 gives the full variable domain: EPEVTQTPSHQVTQMGQEVILRCVPISNHLYFYWYRQILGQKVEFLVSFYNNEISEKSEIFDDQFSVERPDGSNFTLKIRSTKLEDSAMYFCASLSGTVEGAKNIQYFGAGTRLSVL.

This chain connects TRBV27 to TRBJ2-7; D is unresolved. Germline V gene data show CDR1 as MNHEY and CDR2 as SMNVEV (reference sequence). With 0 bases removed from V and 0 bases from J, the gap between germline ends came to 15 bases. The CDR3 runs 17 residues. The CDR3 DNA sequence: TGTGCCAGCAGTTTATCGAAAGTCCCGTCCTTCTCCTACGAGCAGTACTTC. It translates to CASSLSKVPSFSYEQYF.

This rearrangement joins TRBV4-3 to TRBJ1-6; D unresolved. V lost 4 bases and J 6 bases, leaving 16 bases between the germline ends. Per germline, CDR1 LGHNA and CDR2 YSLEER. The CDR3 is 16 residues long. CDR3 loop: CASSPSVGLGNSPLHF. The CDR3 nucleotides are TGCGCCAGCAGCCCGTCGGTCGGGTTAGGTAATTCACCCCTCCACTTT.

This sequence joins TRBV7-2 and TRBJ2-1, with 11 bases identical to TRBD2. The germline V gene encodes CDR1 SGHTA and CDR2 FQGNSA. The CDR3 loop spans 16 amino acids. With 3 bases clipped from V and 2 bases from J, the junction kept 3 bases outside the gene matches. CDR3 protein: CASSFFSGGAYNEQFF. The CDR3 DNA reads as TGTGCCAGCAGCTTTTTTAGCGGGGGGGCCTACAATGAGCAGTTCTTC.

The chain carries TRBV6-6 and TRBJ1-2, with D perhaps TRBD1 (5 bases). The CDR3 length is 13 residues. V lost 8 bases and J 0 bases, leaving 10 bases between the germline ends. Germline V CDR1 and CDR2: MNHNY, SVGAGI (reference sequence). The CDR3 sequence is CASYDSSNYGYTF. The CDR3 DNA reads as TGTGCCAGCTACGACAGCTCTAACTATGGCTACACCTTC.

The J gene is TRBJ2-1, the V gene TRBV11-3; 8 nucleotides match TRBD2. The junction had 12 bases not matched to a gene; V was cut back by 4 bases and J by 4 bases. Germline V lookup: CDR1 SGHNT, CDR2 YENEEA. The CDR3 runs to 17 residues. The CDR3 here is CASSYGGAGLGYNEQFF. The DNA of the CDR3 is TGTGCCAGCAGCTACGGGGGAGCGGGACTAGGATACAATGAGCAGTTCTTC.

The V gene is TRBV11-2, the J gene TRBJ2-5, with D possibly being TRBD2 (5 bases). Trimming pared 6 bases from V and 7 bases from J, leaving 18 bases between. The CDR3 runs 14 residues. Germline-derived CDR1 and CDR2 are SGHAT and FQNNGV. CDR3 coding DNA: TGTGCCAGCAGTCCGCTGGAGCGGTCAAGGACCCAGTACTTC. This gives the protein CASSPLERSRTQYF.

This rearrangement joins TRBV28 to TRBJ1-2; D unresolved. The CDR3 runs 14 residues. V was pared by 2 bases and J by 4 bases, with 11 bases between. CDR1 MDHEN and CDR2 SYDVKM come from the germline V gene. The CDR3 spells CASSLVAVSYGYTF. The CDR3, as DNA: TGTGCCAGCAGTTTAGTGGCAGTCAGCTATGGCTACACCTTC.

The rearrangement uses TRBV5-6 and TRBJ2-2; TRBD2 might be the D (5 bases). Germline V gene lookup returns CDR1 SGHDT and CDR2 YYEEEE. This CDR3 has 14 residues. V lost 4 bases and J lost 10, with 17 bases in between. The CDR3: CASSVWGHREELFF. CDR3 bases: TGTGCCAGCAGCGTCTGGGGTCACCGGGAGGAGCTGTTTTTT.

The chain is built from TRBV5-1 and TRBJ2-7; D remains ambiguous. Between the trimmed V and J ends, which lost 4 bases and 0 bases, there was a span of 2 bases. The CDR3 contains 11 residues. Germline V gene lookup returns CDR1 SGHRS and CDR2 YFSETQ. The CDR3 DNA reads TGCGCCAGCAGCAACTCCTACGAGCAGTACTTC. Translation gives CASSNSYEQYF.

The V and J genes are TRBV28 and TRBJ2-7; D unclear. This CDR3 spans 13 amino acids. From germline, CDR1 is MDHEN and CDR2 SYDVKM. V dropped 2 bases and J dropped 1 base, with 6 bases sitting between them. CDR3 in amino acids: CASSLRASYEQYF. The DNA for the CDR3 is TGTGCCAGCAGTTTACGGGCGTCCTACGAGCAGTACTTC.

V gene TRBV11-3 combines with J gene TRBJ2-2; 10 bases map to TRBD1. Per germline, CDR1 SGHNT and CDR2 YENEEA. The CDR3 runs 15 residues. V shed 8 bases, J shed 4 bases, and the junction held 7 bases outside the gene matches. For the CDR3, the DNA is TGTGCCAGCCAGGCCAGGACAGGGGGCACCGGGGAGCTGTTTTTT. Encoded protein: CASQARTGGTGELFF.

This rearrangement joins TRBV27 to TRBJ1-5, with no clear D. CDR1 is MNHEY, CDR2 SMNVEV, per germline (reference sequence). The CDR3 covers 16 residues. V lost 6 bases to trimming and J lost 9 bases, with 24 bases between them. Written as DNA, the CDR3 is TGTGCCAGCAGCATCTCGGGAGCCTTTGGAGTGCCGCCCCAGCATTTT. This encodes CASSISGAFGVPPQHF.

V and J are TRBV11-2 and TRBJ2-7, with 11 bases aligning to TRBD1. Germline-derived CDR1 and CDR2 are SGHAT and FQNNGV. The CDR3 extends over 16 amino acids. J was trimmed by 2 bases and V by 2 bases; bases with no gene match: 5. CDR3 amino acids: CASSLIRTGGPYEQYF. The CDR3 DNA reads as TGTGCCAGCAGCTTAATAAGGACAGGGGGCCCCTACGAGCAGTACTTC.

The chain has TRBV11-2 and TRBJ2-7, with TRBD1 matching over 11 bases. CDR1 and CDR2 (germline): SGHAT, FQNNGV. CDR3 length equals 15 residues. V was pared by 4 bases and J by 6 bases, with 8 bases of the junction left unmatched. CDR3 nucleotides: TGTGCCAGCAGCTCCCGGGACAGGGGGTTTGTCGAGCAGTACTTC. Protein product: CASSSRDRGFVEQYF.